The rows below give T cell receptor beta chains drawn from one sample of a study of blood T cell repertoires in COVID-19. Assay: immunoSEQ multiplex PCR; the TCRdb copy retains only in-frame clones and omits some. The sample shows some 97,000 clones, more than 85% of them seen only once. The specimen was peripheral blood. These receptors were taken from a young man in a cohort sampled during active COVID-19. Each CDR3 is given with its conserved first and last residue. A D gene is named only where the DNA matches it firmly. Rows give clone size only sometimes, using once, few, many, or a class for an expanded clone.

TRBJ2-1 TRBV13 TRBD2 . TGTGCCAGCAGCGTCAGAGCGGGGGGGCCGATGGTTGAGCAGTTCTTC CASSVRAGGPMVEQFF
TRBJ2-5 TRBV5-6 TRBD2 . TGTGCCAGCAGCTTGGCAGTAAGCGGGGGCCAAGAGACCCAGTACTTC CASSLAVSGGQETQYF
TRBJ1-4 TRBV19 . once TGTGCCAGTAGTATAGCGGCAGGTTATGAAAAACTGTTTTTT CASSIAAGYEKLFF
TRBJ2-7 TRBV2 TRBD2 few TGTGCCAGAGGGACTAGCAGTAGAGACGAGCAGTACTTC CARGTSSRDEQYF
TRBJ2-5 TRBV7-6 TRBD1 . TGTGCCAGCAGCCACCGGACAGGGGGAAGGGAGACCCAGTACTTC CASSHRTGGRETQYF
TRBJ1-1 TRBV29-1 TRBD1 few TGCAGCGTAGGGGGCTCCACTGAAGCTTTCTTT CSVGGSTEAFF
TRBJ2-1 TRBV7-9 . . TGTGCCAGCAGCTCTTACAATTCAGGGGACAATGAGCAGTTCTTC CASSSYNSGDNEQFF
TRBJ1-5 TRBV3-1/TRBV3-2 . once TGTGCCAGCAGCCAAGTTCGGTCCGCGCCCCAGCATTTT CASSQVRSAPQHF
TRBJ2-3 TRBV6-5 . . TGTGCCAGCAGAAGGGCGGGGTTCACAGATACGCAGTATTTT CASRRAGFTDTQYF
TRBJ1-1 TRBV11-3 . . TGTGCCAGCAGCTTAGACGGGGAGACTGAAGCTTTCTTT CASSLDGETEAFF
TRBJ2-6 TRBV19 . once TGTGCCAGTAGTATCAGGCGGGACGGCAACGTCCTGACTTTC CASSIRRDGNVLTF
TRBJ2-3 TRBV6-2/TRBV6-3 TRBD2 . TGTGCCAGCAGTTACCTCCTAGCGGGGGCGAGGGTAGATACGCAGTATTTT CASSYLLAGARVDTQYF
TRBJ2-5 TRBV6-5 TRBD2 . TGTGCCAGCAGGGCTAGCGGATTCCAAGAGACCCAGTACTTC CASRASGFQETQYF
TRBJ2-5 TRBV6-2/TRBV6-3 . . TGTGCCAGCAGTTCCAGAGGGGGGGCAGTTGAGACCCAGTACTTC CASSSRGGAVETQYF
TRBJ2-5 TRBV29-1 . . TGCAGCGGTGGGGCCGCAGAGACCCAGTACTTC CSGGAAETQYF
TRBJ2-7 TRBV6-5 TRBD1 . TGTGCCAGCATGTTGACAGGGATATCCTACGAGCAGTACTTC CASMLTGISYEQYF
TRBJ1-6 TRBV5-8 . once TGTGCCAGTGAGGCGTATCCCCTCCACTTT CASEAYPLHF